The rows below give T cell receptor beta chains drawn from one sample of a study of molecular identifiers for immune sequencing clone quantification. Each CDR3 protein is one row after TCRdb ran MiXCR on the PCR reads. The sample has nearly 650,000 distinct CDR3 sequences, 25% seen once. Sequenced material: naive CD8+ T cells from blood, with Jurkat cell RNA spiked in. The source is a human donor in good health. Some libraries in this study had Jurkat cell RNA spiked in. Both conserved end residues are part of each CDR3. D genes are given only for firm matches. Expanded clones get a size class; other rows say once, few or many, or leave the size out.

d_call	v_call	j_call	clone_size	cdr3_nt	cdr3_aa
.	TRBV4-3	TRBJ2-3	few	TGCGCCAGCAGCCAAGATTTACCAGGATCCATCGCAGATACGCAGTATTTT	CASSQDLPGSIADTQYF
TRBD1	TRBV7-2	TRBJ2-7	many	TGTGCCAGCAGCTTAATGGGACAGGCCTACGAGCAGTACTTC	CASSLMGQAYEQYF
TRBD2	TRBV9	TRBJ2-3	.	TGTGCCAGCAGCTCCCCGAGGGTTAGCGGGGGGCCCACAGATACGCAGTATTTT	CASSSPRVSGGPTDTQYF
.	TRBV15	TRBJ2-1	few	TGTGCCACCAGCAGAGGGGACTCCTACAATGAGCAGTTCTTC	CATSRGDSYNEQFF
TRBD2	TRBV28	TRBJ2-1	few	TGTGCCAGCAGCACTAGCGGCGATGAGCAGTTCTTC	CASSTSGDEQFF
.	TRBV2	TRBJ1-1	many	TGTGCCAGCGGGGGTCAGTCGGTCACGAACACTGAAGCTTTCTTT	CASGGQSVTNTEAFF
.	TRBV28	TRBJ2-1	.	TGTGCCAGCAGTTTCACAGCCAATAACAATGAGCAGTTCTTC	CASSFTANNNEQFF
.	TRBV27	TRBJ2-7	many	TGTGCCAGCAACGGCCGGGGCGGAGCCTACGAGCAGTACTTC	CASNGRGGAYEQYF
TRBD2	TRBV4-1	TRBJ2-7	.	TGCGCCAGCAGCCTACATCAGGGGACTAGCGCAGACCTCTACGAGCAGTACTTC	CASSLHQGTSADLYEQYF
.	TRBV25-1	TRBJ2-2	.	TGTGCCAGCAGTGAACTTGGCACCGGGGAGCTGTTTTTT	CASSELGTGELFF
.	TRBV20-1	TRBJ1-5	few	TGCAGTATAAGGGACACGGAGGGTTATAGCAATCAGCCCCAGCATTTT	CSIRDTEGYSNQPQHF
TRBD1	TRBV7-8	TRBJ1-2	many	TGTGCCAGCAGCTTGGGGACAGGAGTCTATGGCTACACCTTC	CASSLGTGVYGYTF
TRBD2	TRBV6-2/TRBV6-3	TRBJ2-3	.	TGTGCCAGCAGATCCCTTCCTAACGGGAGGTCTGATACGCAGTATTTT	CASRSLPNGRSDTQYF
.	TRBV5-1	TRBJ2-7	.	TGCGCCAGCAGCTTCCTCAACAGTCTCGACGAGCAGTACTTC	CASSFLNSLDEQYF
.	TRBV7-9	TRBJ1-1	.	TGTGCCAGCAGCCACGCCTTGGGGGGACATAACACTGAAGCTTTCTTT	CASSHALGGHNTEAFF
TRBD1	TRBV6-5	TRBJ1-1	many	TGTGCCAGCACATCCGGGACAGCTAACACTGAAGCTTTCTTT	CASTSGTANTEAFF
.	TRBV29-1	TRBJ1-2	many	TGCAGCGTTGCGGGAGCCCTCAATGGCTACACCTTC	CSVAGALNGYTF
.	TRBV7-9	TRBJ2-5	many	TGTGCCAGCAGCTTAGCGGACAGCCTCCAAGAGACCCAGTACTTC	CASSLADSLQETQYF
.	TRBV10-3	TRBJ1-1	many	TGTGCCATCAGTGAGTTGGGAAGGGGATTGGACACTGAAGCTTTCTTT	CAISELGRGLDTEAFF
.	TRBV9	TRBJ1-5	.	TGTGCCAGTACCAAGGAGGAGCGCCCCACAGATACGCAGCATTTT	CASTKEERPTDTQHF
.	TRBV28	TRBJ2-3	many	TGTGCCAGCAGTTTAGCTGGGGGGCCCACAGATACGCAGTATTTT	CASSLAGGPTDTQYF
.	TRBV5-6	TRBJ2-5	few	TGTGCCAGCAGCTTCGACGGCGTGGGGTCGGGCAGAGAGACCCAGTACTTC	CASSFDGVGSGRETQYF
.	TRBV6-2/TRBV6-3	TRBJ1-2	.	TGTGCCAGCAGTTACTCCATGGGGGACTATGGCTACACCTTC	CASSYSMGDYGYTF
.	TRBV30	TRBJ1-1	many	TGTGCCTGGAGCGACACGAACACTGAAGCTTTCTTT	CAWSDTNTEAFF
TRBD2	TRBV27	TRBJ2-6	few	TGTGCCAGCCGCCCCGCGACTAGCGCCTTTCTACCTACTGGGGCCAACGTCCTGACTTTC	CASRPATSAFLPTGANVLTF
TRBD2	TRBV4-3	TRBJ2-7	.	TGCGCCAGCAGCCAAGATCGTGGACTAGGCCCCTACGAGCAGTACTTC	CASSQDRGLGPYEQYF
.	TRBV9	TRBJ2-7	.	TGTGCCAGCAGCGCGAAAGGGGCACAGTCCTACGAGCAGTACTTC	CASSAKGAQSYEQYF
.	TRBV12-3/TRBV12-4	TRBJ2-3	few	TGTGCCAGCAGCAACCCCAGCCATACGCAGTATTTT	CASSNPSHTQYF
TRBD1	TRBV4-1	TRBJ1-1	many	TGCGCCAGCAGCCAGGACAGGGCCCTGAACACTGAAGCTTTCTTT	CASSQDRALNTEAFF
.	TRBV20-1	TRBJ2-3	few	TGCAGTCCGTGGTCCTCTAGCACAGATACGCAGTATTTT	CSPWSSSTDTQYF
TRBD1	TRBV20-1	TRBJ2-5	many	TGCAGTGCTCACGGCCTGAGGACAGGTGGAGAGACCCAGTACTTC	CSAHGLRTGGETQYF
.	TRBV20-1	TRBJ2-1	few	TGCAGTGCTAGAGAACTGGGGGTTGACAATGAGCAGTTCTTC	CSARELGVDNEQFF
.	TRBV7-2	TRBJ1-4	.	TGTGCCAGCAGCCCGGGGACAACACCTACTAATGAAAAACTGTTTTTT	CASSPGTTPTNEKLFF
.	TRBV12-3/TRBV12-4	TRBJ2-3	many	TGTGCCAGCAGCCCGCCAGGGGATGTGTGGTCAGATACGCAGTATTTT	CASSPPGDVWSDTQYF
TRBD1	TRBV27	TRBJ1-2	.	TGTGCCAGCAGTCCGGGGACAGTACCTACCTATGGCTACACCTTC	CASSPGTVPTYGYTF